One and the same sample provided the 3 T cell receptor beta chains below, sequenced in a study of T cells in Graves' hyperthyroidism and ophthalmopathy. RNA transcripts served as the template for amplifying TCR beta CDR3 regions. The TCR CDR3 first-round RT-PCR relied on the HTBI primer set. TCRdb processed the multiplex PCR reads anew with MiXCR; each CDR3 protein has one entry. The data hold 600,000 or so distinct CDR3 sequences, with around 46% observed a single time. The sample taken for sequencing was peripheral blood or thyroid tissue (not recorded which). The receptor set was obtained from a woman under 30 with Graves' hyperthyroidism.

This clonotype was detected many times. The chain is built from TRBV29-1 and TRBJ2-5, with D possibly TRBD2 on 6 matching bases. The germline V gene has CDR1 SQVTM and CDR2 ANQGSEA. This CDR3 region has 15 residues. Trimming left V 1 base short and J 6 bases short, with 18 bases between. In DNA form, the CDR3 reads TGCAGCGTTGAAGGGGGAGGTCCCAAGTGGAAGACCCAGTACTTC. Its protein is CSVEGGGPKWKTQYF.

The J gene is TRBJ2-7, the V gene TRBV5-1, with TRBD1 matching over 7 bases. The CDR3 runs to 15 residues. The V gene end was trimmed by 4 bases and the J gene end by 4 bases; junction bases not matched to a gene: 11. Per the germline V gene, CDR1 is SGHRS and CDR2 is YFSETQ. The CDR3 region has the DNA TGCGCCAGCAGCCATCGACAGCAGGGGGTTTACGAGCAGTACTTC. Translating it yields CASSHRQQGVYEQYF. Together with reference TRBV5-1 and TRBJ2-7, the CDR3 gives the full variable domain: KAGVTQTPRYLIKTRGQQVTLSCSPISGHRSVSWYQQTPGQGLQFLFEYFSETQRNKGNFPGRFSGRQFSNSRSEMNVSTLELGDSALYLCASSHRQQGVYEQYFGPGTRLTVT.

This sequence joins TRBV24-1 and TRBJ1-2; the match to TRBD1 covers 11 bases. This CDR3 region has 15 residues. Germline V gene sequence: CDR1 KGHDR, CDR2 SFDVKD. Trimming cost V 3 bases and J 8 bases; bases outside gene matches: 7. The CDR3 coding sequence is TGTGCCACCAGTGATGCGGGACAGGGGGGGTACGGCTACACCTTC. It codes for CATSDAGQGGYGYTF.